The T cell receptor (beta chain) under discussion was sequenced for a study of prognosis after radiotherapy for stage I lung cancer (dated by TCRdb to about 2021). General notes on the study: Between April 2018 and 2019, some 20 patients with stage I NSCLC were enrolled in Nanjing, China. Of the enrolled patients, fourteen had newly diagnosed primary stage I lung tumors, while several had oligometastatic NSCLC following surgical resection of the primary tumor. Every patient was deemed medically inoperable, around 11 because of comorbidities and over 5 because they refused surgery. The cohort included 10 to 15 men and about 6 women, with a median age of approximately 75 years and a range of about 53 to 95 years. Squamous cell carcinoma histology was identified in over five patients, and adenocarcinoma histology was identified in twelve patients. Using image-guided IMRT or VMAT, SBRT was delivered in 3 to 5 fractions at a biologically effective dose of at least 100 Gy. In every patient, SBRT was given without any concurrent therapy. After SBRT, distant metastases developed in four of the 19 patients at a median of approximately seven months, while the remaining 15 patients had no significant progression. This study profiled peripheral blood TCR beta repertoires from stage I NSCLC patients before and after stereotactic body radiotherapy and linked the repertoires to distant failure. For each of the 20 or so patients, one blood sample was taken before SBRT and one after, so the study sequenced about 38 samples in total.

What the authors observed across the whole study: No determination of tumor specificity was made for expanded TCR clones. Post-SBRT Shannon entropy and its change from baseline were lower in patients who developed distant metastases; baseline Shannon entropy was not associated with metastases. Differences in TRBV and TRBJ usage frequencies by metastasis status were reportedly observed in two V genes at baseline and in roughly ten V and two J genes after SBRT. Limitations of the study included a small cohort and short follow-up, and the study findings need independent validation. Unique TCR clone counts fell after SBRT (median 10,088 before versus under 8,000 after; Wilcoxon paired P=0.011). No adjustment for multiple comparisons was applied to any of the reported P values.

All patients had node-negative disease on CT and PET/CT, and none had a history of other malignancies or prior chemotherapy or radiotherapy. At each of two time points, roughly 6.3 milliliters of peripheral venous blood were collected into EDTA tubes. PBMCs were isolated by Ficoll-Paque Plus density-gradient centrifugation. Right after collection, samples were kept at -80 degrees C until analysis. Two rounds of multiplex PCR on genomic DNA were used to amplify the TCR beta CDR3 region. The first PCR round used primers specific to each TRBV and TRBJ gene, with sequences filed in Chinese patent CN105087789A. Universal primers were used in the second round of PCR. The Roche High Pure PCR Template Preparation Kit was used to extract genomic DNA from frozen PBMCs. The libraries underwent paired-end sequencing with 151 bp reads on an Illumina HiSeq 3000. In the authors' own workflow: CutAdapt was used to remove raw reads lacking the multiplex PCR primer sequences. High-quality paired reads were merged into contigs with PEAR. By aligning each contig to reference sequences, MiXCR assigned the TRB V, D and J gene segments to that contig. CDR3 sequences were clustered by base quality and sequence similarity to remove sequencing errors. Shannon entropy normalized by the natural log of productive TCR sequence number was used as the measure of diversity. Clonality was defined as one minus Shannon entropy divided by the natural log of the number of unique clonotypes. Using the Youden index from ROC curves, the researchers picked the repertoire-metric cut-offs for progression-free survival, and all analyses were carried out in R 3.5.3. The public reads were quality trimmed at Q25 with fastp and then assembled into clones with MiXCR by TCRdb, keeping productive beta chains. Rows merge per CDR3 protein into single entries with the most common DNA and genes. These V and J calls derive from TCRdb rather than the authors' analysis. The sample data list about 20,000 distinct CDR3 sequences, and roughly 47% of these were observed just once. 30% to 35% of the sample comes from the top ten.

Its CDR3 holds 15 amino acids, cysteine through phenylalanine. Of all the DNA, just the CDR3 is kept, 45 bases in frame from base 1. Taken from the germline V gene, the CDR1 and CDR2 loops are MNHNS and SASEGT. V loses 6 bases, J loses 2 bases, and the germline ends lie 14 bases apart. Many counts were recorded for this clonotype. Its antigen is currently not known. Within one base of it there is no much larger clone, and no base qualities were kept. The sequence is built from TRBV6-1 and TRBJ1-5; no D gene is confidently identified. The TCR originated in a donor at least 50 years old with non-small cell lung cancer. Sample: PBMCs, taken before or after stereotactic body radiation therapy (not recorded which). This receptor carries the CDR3 CASRNGFGGNQPQHF. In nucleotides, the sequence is TGTGCCAGCAGAAACGGGTTTGGGGGCAATCAGCCCCAGCATTTT.